This TCR beta chain was recorded in a study of shared clonotypes between healthy human individuals (dated by TCRdb to the early 2020s). The study in broad terms: Three men and a couple of women, aged 18 to 49 years, made up the cohort. For each donor, three plates each were used for CD4 naive and CD4 memory, two plates were used for CD8 naive, and one plate was used for CD8 memory. To estimate repertoire size and how much clonotype sharing occurs between individuals, the study deeply sequenced the blood TCR repertoires of five healthy adults. Different laboratories and diverse techniques were used to prepare libraries and sequence TCR repertoires, to increase sequencing depth and limit assay-specific biases. Each donor's leukapheresis produced roughly between roughly 0.85 and 9 billion PBMCs.

The donors were healthy, HIV-negative adults who had no recently reported acute infections or vaccinations. Every donor was a Caucasian adult residing in Nashville, Tennessee, USA. Magnetic negative selection was used to enrich CD4+ T cells, after which naive cells were positively selected on CD45RA and the negative fraction became the memory subset. After blood collection by leukapheresis, PBMCs were isolated using Ficoll-Histopaque density gradient centrifugation and then cryopreserved in the vapor phase of liquid nitrogen. Purity and quantity of every magnetically sorted T cell population were checked by analytical flow cytometry. From each sorted fraction, genomic DNA was isolated and quantified by UV absorbance on a Nanodrop 2000c. Taken from cysteine to phenylalanine, the CDR3 has 14 residues. Only the CDR3 part of the read is kept: 42 bases, read in frame from the first base. A distance of 16 bases separates the germline ends of V and J, which lose 4 bases and 7 bases respectively. The CDR1 and CDR2 encoded by the germline V gene (reference sequence) are LNHNV and YYDKDF.

Using the deep immunoSEQ assay, TCR CDR3 regions were amplified from genomic DNA by multiplex PCR. For each cell subset, the extracted genomic DNA was distributed evenly across all wells of several immunoSEQ 96-well plates, and each plate served as one replicate. Each replicate PCR for sorted subsets received roughly 0.2 ug genomic DNA, equal to roughly 30,000 T cell genomes. The purified libraries were quantified using a Qubit 3.0 fluorometer, sized with a Bioanalyzer 2100, and then quantified again using the KAPA Library Quantification kit. Each immunoSEQ 96-well plate was sequenced on its own single-read 150-cycle Illumina NextSeq 550 flow cell. Processing in the source paper ran as follows. The immunoSEQ output contained only junctional sequences without quality scores, so filtering could not match that applied to full-length reads. Sequences were annotated with PyIR, a Python wrapper for IgBLAST v1.9, using IMGT germline references to assign V/J genes and CDR3. Reads were removed for weak V/J assignments (E-value above 1e-6), missing CDR3, stop codons, out-of-frame junctions, or ambiguous translated residues. A V3J clonotype was defined by an identical inferred V gene, J gene, and CDR3 amino acid sequence. Percentage overlap between repertoires was computed as shared unique clonotypes divided by the size of the smaller repertoire. Three approaches were used to assess repertoire richness: RTK rarefaction, the Chao1 estimator, and Recon v2.1 estimates of unobserved clonotypes. Generation probabilities for all TCRbeta clonotypes obtained by the gDNA method from several donors were computed using OLGA. The table comes from immuneACCESS by way of TCRdb, which keeps in-frame sequences with V and J called. Part of the clones is missing from these tables; in studies checked, under half for an unresolved V gene and the rest for unknown reasons. The V and J calls and clone size were taken over from that table, and D and trimming were inferred from the DNA. For this sample the table gives 1 million to 1.3 million clones, of which about four fifths were detected only once. The ten largest clones represent 0.5% to 0.65% of the sample.

This clone is a singleton in its sample. Which antigen it targets is not known. No qualities accompany the bases; no much larger clone lies one base away. Study-level results and caveats: The genetic and exposure-history diversity represented was limited by the small number of donors. Only blood was sampled, and tissue TCR repertoires likely differ from those in blood. Larger estimated clonotype richness was generally found for naive subsets than for memory subsets. Even with the large sequencing depth, rarefaction of the sorted-subset datasets indicated that sequencing was incomplete. Based on pairwise subsampling, the degree of clonotype sharing among donors was expected to be affected by sequencing depth. Sharing across a few donors was observed for approximately 5% of naive CD4, less than 4% of naive CD8, roughly 2.4% of memory CD4, and approximately 0.41% of memory CD8 clonotypes. Clonotypes shared by all four sorted-subset donors showed higher generation probabilities than non-shared clonotypes.

The chain employs TRBV15 and TRBJ1-2; the D region possibly corresponds to TRBD1 (6 bases align). This sequence originates from a man younger than 35 in good health. Some clones in this sample may be carry-over from other donors' samples. Material for sequencing was memory CD4+ T cells from PBMCs. The meaning of the sample's cell subset or site label: CD45RA-negative fraction. The nucleotide sequence is TGTGCCACCAGCACCCAAGGGGGGGGCAGTGGCTACACCTTC. Its translation reads: CATSTQGGGSGYTF. Full variable domain (CDR3 extended with the reference TRBV15 and TRBJ1-2 proteins): DAMVIQNPRYQVTQFGKPVTLSCSQTLNHNVMYWYQQKSSQAPKLLFHYYDKDFNNEADTPDNFQSRRPNTSFCFLDIRSPGLGDTAMYLCATSTQGGGSGYTFGSGTRLTVV.